This T cell receptor beta chain was found in a study of cytomegalovirus exposure and HLA in healthy donors. Whole-study context: The same platform was used for the 120 or so validation repertoires as for the approximately 730 first-cohort repertoires, as reported in a later analysis. General study results and limits: The dataset shows that most TCR sequences were rare, while some public TCRs occurred in many donors. In vitro data verified a few CMV-associated chains as specific for CMV antigens. First-cohort TCR clusters were later found to tend to co-occur in the 120 or so validation repertoires.

Notes on this clone: Its antigen is as yet unknown.

Generated by immunoSEQ multiplex PCR, the TCRdb table keeps only in-frame clones and is missing some. The repertoire has hundreds of thousands of clones, approximately 83% of them found once; the top ten carry 0.95% to 1.5%. Sample: PBMCs. The receptor was isolated from a woman younger than 45 in good health and CMV-seropositive.

The CDR3 nucleotides are TGTGCCAGCAAATTAGACAGGGGGTTGTACGAGCAGTACTTC. Encoded protein: CASKLDRGLYEQYF. The chain carries TRBV6-1 and TRBJ2-7, with 9 bases aligning to TRBD1. The V and J ends lost 7 bases and 4 bases, in that order; junction bases with no gene match: 8. The CDR3 loop spans 14 amino acids. The germline V gene has CDR1 MNHNS and CDR2 SASEGT.